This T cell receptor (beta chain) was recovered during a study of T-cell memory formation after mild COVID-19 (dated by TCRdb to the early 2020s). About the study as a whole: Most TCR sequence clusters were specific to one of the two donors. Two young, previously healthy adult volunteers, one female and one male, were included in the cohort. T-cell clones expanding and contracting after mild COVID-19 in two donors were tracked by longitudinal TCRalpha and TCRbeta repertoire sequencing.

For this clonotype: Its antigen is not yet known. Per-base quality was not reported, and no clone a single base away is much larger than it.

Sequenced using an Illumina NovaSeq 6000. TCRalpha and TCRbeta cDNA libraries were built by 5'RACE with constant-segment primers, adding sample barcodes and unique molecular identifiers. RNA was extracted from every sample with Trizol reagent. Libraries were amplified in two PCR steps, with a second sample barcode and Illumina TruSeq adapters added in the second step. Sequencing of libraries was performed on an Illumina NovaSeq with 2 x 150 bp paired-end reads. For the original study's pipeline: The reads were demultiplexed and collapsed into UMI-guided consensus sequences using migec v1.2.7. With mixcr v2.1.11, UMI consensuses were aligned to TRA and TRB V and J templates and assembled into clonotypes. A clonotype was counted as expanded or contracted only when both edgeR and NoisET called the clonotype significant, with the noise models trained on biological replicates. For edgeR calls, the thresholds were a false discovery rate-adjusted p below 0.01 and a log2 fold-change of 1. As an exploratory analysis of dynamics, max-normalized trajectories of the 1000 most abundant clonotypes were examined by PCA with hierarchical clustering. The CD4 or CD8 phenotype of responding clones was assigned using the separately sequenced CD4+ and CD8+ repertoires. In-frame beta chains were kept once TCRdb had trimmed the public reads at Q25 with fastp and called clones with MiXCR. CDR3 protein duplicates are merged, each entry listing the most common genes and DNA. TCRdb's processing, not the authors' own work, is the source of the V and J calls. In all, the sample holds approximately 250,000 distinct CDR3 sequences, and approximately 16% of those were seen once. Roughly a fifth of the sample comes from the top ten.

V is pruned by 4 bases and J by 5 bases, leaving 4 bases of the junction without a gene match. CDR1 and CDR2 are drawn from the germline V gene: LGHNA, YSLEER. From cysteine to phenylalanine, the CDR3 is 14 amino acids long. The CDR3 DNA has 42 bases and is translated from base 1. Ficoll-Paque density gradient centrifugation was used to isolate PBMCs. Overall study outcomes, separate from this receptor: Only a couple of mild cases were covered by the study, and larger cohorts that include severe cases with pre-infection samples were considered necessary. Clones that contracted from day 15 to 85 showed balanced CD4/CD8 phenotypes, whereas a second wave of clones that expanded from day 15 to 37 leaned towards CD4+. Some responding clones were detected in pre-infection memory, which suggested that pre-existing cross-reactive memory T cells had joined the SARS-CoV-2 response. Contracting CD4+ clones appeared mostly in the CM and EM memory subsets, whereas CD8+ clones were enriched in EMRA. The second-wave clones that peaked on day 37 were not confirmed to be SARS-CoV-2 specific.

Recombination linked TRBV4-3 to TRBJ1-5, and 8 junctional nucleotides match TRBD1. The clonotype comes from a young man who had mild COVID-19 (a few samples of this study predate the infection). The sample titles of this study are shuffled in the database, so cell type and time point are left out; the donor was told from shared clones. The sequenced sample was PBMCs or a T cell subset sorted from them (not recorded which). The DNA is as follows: TGCGCCAGCAGCCCGGGACAGGCCCATCAGCCCCAGCATTTT. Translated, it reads CASSPGQAHQPQHF.